This T cell receptor beta chain is from a study of cytomegalovirus exposure and HLA in healthy donors. Study-wide findings and caveats: A later analysis, which compared TCR beta chains of equal frequency, found the HLA-associated ones more clonally expanded.

This CDR3 contains 13 residues. Germline lookup yields CDR1 SGHVS and CDR2 FQNEAQ. With 5 bases clipped from V and 3 bases from J, the junction kept 4 bases outside the gene matches. 60 Vbeta and 13 Jbeta primers were used in PCR. Here immunoSEQ multiplex PCR was the method, and the copy in TCRdb shows in-frame clones only, minus some. The top ten clones hold roughly a tenth of a sample with approximately 100,000 clones, roughly 70% of them seen once. Concerning this clone: Its antigen is not known.

The clonotype originates from a man in his forties or fifties in good health and CMV-seropositive. The sample consisted of PBMCs. The chain employs TRBV7-8 and TRBJ2-7, with 7 bases fitting TRBD1. DNA for the CDR3: TGTGCCAGCAGCCCCGGGACAGTCTACGAGCAGTACTTC. Protein product: CASSPGTVYEQYF.